Below are 19 T cell receptor beta chains sequenced from a single sample in a study of cytomegalovirus exposure and HLA in healthy donors. PCR involved 60 Vbeta and 13 Jbeta primers. Produced via immunoSEQ multiplex PCR; TCRdb's table is partial and in-frame only. The sample contains 100,000 to 150,000 clones, roughly four fifths of which appear only once. The sequencing input was PBMCs. These receptors were collected from a man between 50 and 59 years old in good health and CMV-seropositive.

This clone was counted only a few times. V and J are TRBV18 and TRBJ1-5; 8 nucleotides line up with TRBD1. V shed 4 bases and J 2 bases; nucleotides not matched to a gene: 1. The CDR3 is 14 amino acids. Germline V gene lookup returns CDR1 KGHSH and CDR2 LQKENI. The DNA of the CDR3 is TGTGCCAGCTCACTGGGACAGGGCAATCAGCCCCAGCATTTT. It specifies CASSLGQGNQPQHF.

As concerns this clone: The sample carries other DNA sequences with the same CDR3. The CDR3 DNA reads as TGTGCCAGCAGTGAAGCGCTTTGGGGAGACGAGTACTTC. It is translated as CASSEALWGDEYF. This chain connects TRBV2 to TRBJ2-7; TRBD2 is a possible D gene (5 bases). The CDR3 length is 13 residues. The germline V gene has CDR1 SNHLY and CDR2 FYNNEI. V gave up 0 bases and J gave up 11 bases, with 14 bases separating them. The full variable domain, with the rest looked up from reference TRBV2 and TRBJ2-7, is EPEVTQTPSHQVTQMGQEVILRCVPISNHLYFYWYRQILGQKVEFLVSFYNNEISEKSEIFDDQFSVERPDGSNFTLKIRSTKLEDSAMYFCASSEALWGDEYFGPGTRLTVT.

V and J are TRBV29-1 and TRBJ1-1, with D tentatively TRBD1 (6 bases). The CDR3 sequence is 18 residues long. CDR1 SQVTM and CDR2 ANQGSEA come from the germline V gene. V was clipped by 3 bases and J by 0 bases, with 23 bases between them. The CDR3: CSVEEAGWVGALNTEAFF. CDR3 nucleotide sequence: TGCAGCGTTGAGGAAGCGGGGTGGGTGGGGGCTTTGAACACTGAAGCTTTCTTT.

The gene calls are TRBV6-1 and TRBJ2-1, with 7 bases lining up with TRBD2. V shed 3 bases, J shed 4 bases, and the junction held 3 bases outside the gene matches. Germline V gene data show CDR1 as MNHNS and CDR2 as SASEGT. The CDR3 extends over 14 amino acids. CDR3 residues: CASSEGGVYNEQFF. For the CDR3, the DNA is TGTGCCAGCAGTGAGGGGGGGGTATACAATGAGCAGTTCTTC.

The chain employs TRBV6-5 and TRBJ1-1; D is unclear. Trimming cost V 3 bases and J 1 base, with 9 bases left between them. CDR3 length: 14 residues. Per the germline V gene, CDR1 is MNHEY and CDR2 is SVGAGI. In nucleotides, the CDR3 is TGTGCCAGCAGTTATAGGGAGAGGAACACTGAAGCTTTCTTT. Protein sequence: CASSYRERNTEAFF.

This clone was found once. The rearrangement joins TRBV6-6 to TRBJ2-7; D remains ambiguous. Between the trimmed V and J ends, which lost 5 bases and 7 bases, there was a span of 15 bases. The CDR3 contains 13 residues. Looked up from germline, CDR1 is MNHNY and CDR2 is SVGAGI (reference sequence). The CDR3 protein is CASSPPMGTEQYF. The CDR3 DNA follows: TGTGCCAGCAGTCCCCCGATGGGCACAGAGCAGTACTTC.

This clone was counted only a few times. The genes are TRBV18 and TRBJ2-5; 9 nucleotides match TRBD1. This CDR3 has 15 residues. V shed 1 base and J 5 bases; nucleotides not matched to a gene: 5. Germline V CDR1 and CDR2: KGHSH, LQKENI. CDR3 DNA sequence: TGTGCCAGCTCACCACAGCCGACAGGGGGGGAGACCCAGTACTTC. It translates to CASSPQPTGGETQYF.

This clone was counted between two and nine times. Other DNA variants within this sample encode the same CDR3. This rearrangement joins TRBV5-1 to TRBJ2-1; 10 bases are a match to TRBD1. Unmatched junction bases numbered 1, after V lost 0 bases and J lost 7 bases. Per germline, CDR1 SGHRS and CDR2 YFSETQ. The CDR3 runs 14 residues. CDR3 protein: CASSLGTGGNEQFF. The DNA of the CDR3 is TGCGCCAGCAGCTTGGGGACAGGGGGGAATGAGCAGTTCTTC.

In DNA, the CDR3 is TGTGCCAGCAGCAACTCCCGGACAGGATCTAACACCGGGGAGCTGTTTTTT. The encoded protein is CASSNSRTGSNTGELFF. The chain recombines TRBV4-2 with TRBJ2-2; 7 nucleotides line up with TRBD1. The CDR3 length is 17 residues. J was trimmed by 2 bases and V by 5 bases; bases with no gene match: 11. The germline gives CDR1 LGHNA, CDR2 YNFKEQ.

This clone has only one observation. V is TRBV10-3 and J is TRBJ1-4; a possible D gene is TRBD1 (6 bases). V dropped 6 bases and J dropped 8 bases, with 13 bases sitting between them. Looked up from germline, CDR1 is ENHRY and CDR2 is SYGVKD. The CDR3 is 13 residues long. CDR3 protein: CAIRGGAGEKLFF. CDR3 coding DNA: TGTGCCATCAGGGGGGGGGCAGGGGAAAAACTGTTTTTT.

The V and J genes are TRBV11-3 and TRBJ1-1; unclear D gene. Germline CDR1 and CDR2: SGHNT and YENEEA. The germline V and J ends were trimmed by 2 bases and 0 bases, with 7 bases remaining between them. This CDR3 has 14 residues. This CDR3 reads CASSLRLMNTEAFF. The CDR3 DNA reads TGTGCCAGCAGCTTACGACTGATGAACACTGAAGCTTTCTTT.

This clone was observed a few times. This chain uses TRBV7-2 with TRBJ2-2; D is undetermined. The ends were cut back, 4 bases at V and 2 bases at J, with 5 bases in the middle. The length of the CDR3 is 13 residues. Per the germline V gene, CDR1 is SGHTA and CDR2 is FQGNSA. The CDR3 protein is CASSSTNTGELFF. CDR3 nucleotide sequence: TGTGCCAGCAGCTCCACTAACACCGGGGAGCTGTTTTTT.

The chain links TRBV11-2 to TRBJ2-7; 7 nucleotides line up with TRBD2. Germline assignment: CDR1 SGHAT and CDR2 FQNNGV. This CDR3 has 12 residues. The CDR3 sequence: CGGGENSYEQYF. CDR3 sequence (DNA): TGTGGGGGGGGTGAGAACTCCTACGAGCAGTACTTC.

The chain has TRBV7-8 and TRBJ2-6; TRBD1 might be the D (6 bases). The V and J ends lost 4 bases and 1 base respectively, with 8 bases between them. Germline CDR1 and CDR2: SGHVS and FQNEAQ. This CDR3 comprises 15 residues. The CDR3 DNA is TGTGCCAGCAGCTGGGACACATCTGGGGCCAACGTCCTGACTTTC. Residues: CASSWDTSGANVLTF.

The rearrangement uses TRBV5-1 and TRBJ2-1, with 15 bases fitting TRBD2. The CDR3 is 16 amino acids. The V segment lost 4 bases and the J segment 4 bases; nucleotides outside the gene matches: 3. The germline CDR1 and CDR2 sequences are SGHRS and YFSETQ. The CDR3 region has the DNA TGCGCCAGCAGCCGGACTAGCGGGGGGGCATACAATGAGCAGTTCTTC. Translation gives CASSRTSGGAYNEQFF.

This clone was counted once. CDR3 DNA: TGTGCCAGCAGTCCGGGACAGAGCACAGATACGCAGTATTTT. As protein: CASSPGQSTDTQYF. The chain employs TRBV2 and TRBJ2-3; 7 positions match TRBD1. Germline CDR1 reads SNHLY; CDR2 reads FYNNEI. The CDR3 has 14 amino acids. V lost 5 bases to trimming and J lost 0 bases; unmatched junction nucleotides: 2.

This clone was found once. V usage is TRBV2 and J usage is TRBJ2-2; D remains unclear. The CDR3 is made up of 15 amino acids. Germline-derived CDR1 and CDR2 are SNHLY and FYNNEI. Trimming took 4 bases from V and 6 from J, leaving 15 bases between them. DNA of the CDR3: TGTGCCAGCAGTGTGATGATACAGTCCCCCGGGGAGCTGTTTTTT. This encodes CASSVMIQSPGELFF.

The CDR3 is CASSVDSSTEAFF. CDR3 DNA: TGTGCCAGCAGCGTAGACAGCAGCACTGAAGCTTTCTTT. The gene calls are TRBV9 and TRBJ1-1; D remains ambiguous. The CDR3 totals 13 residues. V gave up 0 bases and J gave up 4 bases, with 7 bases separating them. From germline, CDR1 is SGDLS and CDR2 YYNGEE.

This clone appeared a few times. The rearrangement uses TRBV5-1 and TRBJ1-3, with a weak D call TRBD1 (5 bases). The ends were cut back, 0 bases at V and 0 bases at J, with 10 bases in the middle. Germline V CDR1 and CDR2: SGHRS, YFSETQ. The CDR3 has 16 residues. In DNA, the CDR3 is TGCGCCAGCAGCTTGGTGGGGGGACGCTCTGGAAACACCATATATTTT. This gives the protein CASSLVGGRSGNTIYF.